A single sample is the source of the 30 T cell receptor beta chains below, sequenced in a study of cytomegalovirus exposure and HLA in healthy donors. PCR used 60 Vbeta primers and 13 Jbeta primers. Profiling relied on immunoSEQ multiplex PCR, and the TCRdb table lists in-frame clones only, not all of them. The sample holds roughly 190,000 clones, roughly 86% seen once. Sequenced input: PBMCs. These TCRs come from a man in his forties or fifties in good health and CMV-seropositive.

The chain joins TRBV4-2 to TRBJ2-3; 11 bases line up with TRBD2. The trim removed 7 bases at V and 1 base at J, leaving 13 bases unmatched. Germline CDR1 and CDR2: LGHNA and YNFKEQ. This CDR3 region has 18 residues. The DNA for the CDR3 is TGTGCCAGCACCCAGGGGAGCACTAGCGGGAGCCGCACAGATACGCAGTATTTT. Translation gives CASTQGSTSGSRTDTQYF.

The chain joins TRBV19 to TRBJ1-4, with TRBD1 matching over 8 bases. V was clipped by 5 bases and J by 5 bases; unmatched bases: 7. Germline assignment: CDR1 LNHDA and CDR2 SQIVND (reference sequence). This CDR3 contains 15 residues. The CDR3 DNA follows: TGTGCCAGTAGTTCAACGGGACAGGCCAATGAAAAACTGTTTTTT. This encodes CASSSTGQANEKLFF.

CDR3 amino acids: CSVWDNSYEQYF. The CDR3 region has the DNA TGCAGCGTTTGGGACAACTCCTACGAGCAGTACTTC. The chain joins TRBV29-1 to TRBJ2-5; D might be TRBD1 (6 bases). The end of the DNA fits TRBJ2-7 better, so the J call may be wrong. CDR1 is SQVTM and CDR2 is ANQGSEA in the germline V gene. There are 12 residues in the CDR3.

This clone was observed a handful of times. The rearrangement links TRBV18 to TRBJ2-1; D perhaps matches TRBD1 (6 bases). V gave up 3 bases and J gave up 9 bases, with 12 bases separating them. The CDR3 extends over 13 amino acids. Germline assignment: CDR1 KGHSH and CDR2 LQKENI. The CDR3 sequence is CASSPSRGAEQFF. The CDR3 nucleotides are TGTGCCAGCTCACCGTCCAGGGGAGCTGAGCAGTTCTTC.

This sequence joins TRBV2 and TRBJ1-1; D call uncertain. Between the trimmed V and J ends, which lost 4 bases and 2 bases, there was a span of 14 bases. CDR1 SNHLY and CDR2 FYNNEI come from the germline V gene. This CDR3 is built from 15 residues. The CDR3 DNA reads TGTGCCAGCAGTGGAACTAGGGCAGATAACACTGAAGCTTTCTTT. This translates into CASSGTRADNTEAFF.

The rearrangement joins TRBV4-1 to TRBJ2-1, with D possibly being TRBD2 (6 bases). From germline, CDR1 is MGHRA and CDR2 YSYEKL. CDR3 length: 15 amino acids. V gave up 1 base and J gave up 7 bases, with 14 bases separating them. In nucleotides, the CDR3 is TGCGCCAGCAGCCAAGCTCTGGCGGGGAGGAATGAGCAGTTCTTC. It yields the protein CASSQALAGRNEQFF.

The CDR3, as DNA: TGCGCCAGCAGCCAGTTAAACGGAGATACGCAGTATTTT. It yields the protein CASSQLNGDTQYF. The chain recombines TRBV4-1 with TRBJ2-3; D call uncertain. Germline CDR1 reads MGHRA; CDR2 reads YSYEKL. The V and J ends lost 3 bases and 5 bases respectively, with 9 bases between them. The CDR3 is 13 amino acids.

Concerning this clone itself: At one end, the junction sequence differs from germline, possibly due to a read error. V and J are TRBV7-3 and TRBJ1-1, with D possibly TRBD1 on 6 matching bases. The germline CDR1 and CDR2 sequences are SGHTA and FQGTGA. This CDR3 region has 14 residues. The DNA of the CDR3 is TGTGCCAGCAGCCCCCAGGGGACGAACGCTGAAGCTTTCTTT. This encodes CASSPQGTNAEAFF.

The rearrangement links TRBV30 to TRBJ1-6, with D hard to call. Germline V gene sequence: CDR1 GTSNPN, CDR2 SVGIG (reference sequence). Trimming left V 0 bases short and J 7 bases short, with 10 bases between. There are 14 residues in the CDR3. The CDR3 DNA sequence: TGTGCCTGGAGTGTGTTTGAGGGAAATTCACCCCTCCACTTT. Translating gives CAWSVFEGNSPLHF.

This rearrangement joins TRBV29-1 to TRBJ1-4; D possibly corresponds to TRBD1 (5 bases). CDR1 is SQVTM, CDR2 ANQGSEA, per germline. V gave up 5 bases and J gave up 4 bases, with 8 bases separating them. CDR3 length: 12 residues. CDR3 coding DNA: TGCAGCGTTCGACAGCTTAATGAAAAACTGTTTTTT. Protein: CSVRQLNEKLFF. Based on the CDR3 plus reference TRBV29-1 and TRBJ1-4, the full variable domain is SAVISQKPSRDICQRGTSLTIQCQVDSQVTMMFWYRQQPGQSLTLIATANQGSEATYESGFVIDKFPISRPNLTFSTLTVSNMSPEDSSIYLCSVRQLNEKLFFGSGTQLSVL.

This clone was detected only once. The V and J genes are TRBV7-8 and TRBJ2-7, with TRBD1 matching 11 bases. This CDR3 is built from 15 residues. The V gene end was trimmed by 5 bases and the J gene end by 2 bases; junction bases not matched to a gene: 5. Germline lookup yields CDR1 SGHVS and CDR2 FQNEAQ. CDR3 sequence reads: CASSKGQGVAYEQYF. The CDR3 DNA reads as TGTGCCAGCAGCAAGGGACAGGGGGTGGCCTACGAGCAGTACTTC.

The chain combines TRBV29-1 with TRBJ2-3; D is perhaps TRBD1 (6 bases). This CDR3 spans 11 amino acids. Germline CDR1 reads SQVTM; CDR2 reads ANQGSEA. The V gene lost 6 bases and the J gene lost 4 bases, with 8 bases spanning the gap. CDR3 sequence: CSVYRADTQYF. Here the CDR3 DNA reads TGCAGCGTGTACAGGGCAGATACGCAGTATTTT.

The rearrangement links TRBV5-4 to TRBJ2-7; 9 positions match TRBD1. V lost 4 bases and J lost 5; bases outside the gene matches: 7. This CDR3 has 14 amino acids. Germline V gene sequence: CDR1 SGHNT, CDR2 YYREEE (reference sequence). The CDR3 sequence: CASSHRDRVDEQYF. DNA for the CDR3: TGTGCCAGCAGCCACCGGGACAGGGTAGACGAGCAGTACTTC.

The V gene is TRBV7-9, the J gene TRBJ1-1, with D unresolved. Trimming took off 5 bases at V and 10 bases at J, with 14 bases between the two ends. CDR1 and CDR2 from the germline V gene are SEHNR and FQNEAQ (reference sequence). The CDR3 is 12 amino acids. CDR3 in amino acids: CASSPPSAGAFF. In DNA, the CDR3 is TGTGCCAGCAGCCCCCCGAGCGCTGGAGCTTTCTTT.

The chain has TRBV4-2 and TRBJ2-7, with D hard to call. The CDR3 loop spans 15 amino acids. CDR1 is LGHNA, CDR2 YNFKEQ, per germline. V dropped 1 base and J dropped 1 base, with 11 bases sitting between them. The CDR3 DNA reads TGTGCCAGCAGCCAAGGTCAGGCTGGTTCCTACGAGCAGTACTTC. It specifies CASSQGQAGSYEQYF.

This clone appeared a few times. The V call is TRBV4-3, the J call TRBJ1-3; no firm D call. Germline CDR1 is LGHNA and CDR2 is YSLEER. There are 14 residues in the CDR3. Trimming stripped 4 bases from V and 0 bases from J, with 7 bases between. The CDR3 DNA is TGCGCCAGCAGCCCCGGGAACTCTGGAAACACCATATATTTT. Its translation: CASSPGNSGNTIYF.

The chain has TRBV2 and TRBJ1-3; no firm D call. This CDR3 is 14 amino acids long. CDR1 and CDR2 from the germline V gene are SNHLY and FYNNEI. Between the trimmed V and J ends, which lost 10 bases and 4 bases, there was a span of 17 bases. CDR3: CATKQFALGNTIYF. As DNA, the CDR3 is TGTGCCACCAAGCAATTCGCCTTAGGAAACACCATATATTTT.

The rearrangement joins TRBV5-5 to TRBJ2-2; a possible D gene is TRBD1 (6 bases). V was cut by 7 bases and J by 5 bases, with 18 bases left in between. The CDR3 contains 15 residues. CDR1 is SGHKS, CDR2 YYEKEE, per germline (reference sequence). The CDR3: CASGRQESRTGELFF. Written as DNA, the CDR3 is TGTGCCAGCGGCAGACAGGAAAGCCGGACCGGGGAGCTGTTTTTT.

The chain is built from TRBV25-1 and TRBJ1-6, with D maybe TRBD1 (5 bases). The V and J ends lost 4 bases and 9 bases respectively, with 13 bases between them. Germline CDR1 reads MGHDK; CDR2 reads SYGVNS. The CDR3 length is 14 residues. DNA for the CDR3: TGTGCCAGCAGTGGTCAGGGCTTGAGTTCACCCCTCCACTTT. It yields the protein CASSGQGLSSPLHF.

This clone was recorded once. The chain couples TRBV4-1 to TRBJ1-5, with a tentative D call TRBD1 (5 bases). The CDR3 is 21 residues long. V lost 0 bases and J lost 0, with 24 bases in between. Germline V CDR1 and CDR2: MGHRA, YSYEKL. CDR3 protein: CASSQDVFGRAHLNSNQPQHF. CDR3 DNA: TGCGCCAGCAGCCAAGATGTTTTCGGCAGGGCCCACCTCAATAGCAATCAGCCCCAGCATTTT.

V usage is TRBV9 and J usage is TRBJ1-2, with D unclear. This CDR3 is 13 amino acids long. Between the trimmed V and J ends, which lost 1 base and 0 bases, there was a span of 4 bases. Germline CDR1 SGDLS, CDR2 YYNGEE. This CDR3 is CASSVQANYGYTF. CDR3 bases: TGTGCCAGCAGCGTACAGGCTAACTATGGCTACACCTTC. Using reference TRBV9 and TRBJ1-2 for the parts outside the CDR3, the full variable domain is DSGVTQTPKHLITATGQRVTLRCSPRSGDLSVYWYQQSLDQGLQFLIQYYNGEERAKGNILERFSAQQFPDLHSELNLSSLELGDSALYFCASSVQANYGYTFGSGTRLTVV.

V and J are TRBV7-3 and TRBJ2-6, with 7 positions matching TRBD2. Germline V gives CDR1 SGHTA, CDR2 FQGTGA. The CDR3 has 19 amino acids. V lost 0 bases to trimming and J lost 4 bases; unmatched junction nucleotides: 12. The CDR3 DNA reads TGTGCCAGCAGCTTAACCTATACGGTGGGAGGGGCCGGGGCCAACGTCCTGACTTTC. This gives the protein CASSLTYTVGGAGANVLTF.

This clone appeared a few times. The chain recombines TRBV6-1 with TRBJ1-1; D not certain. The CDR3 spans 15 residues. The V end lost 4 bases, the J end lost 0 bases, and 12 bases lay between the germline ends. CDR1 MNHNS and CDR2 SASEGT come from the germline V gene. CDR3 protein: CASSGTGSVNTEAFF. The CDR3 DNA is TGTGCCAGCAGTGGGACGGGATCAGTGAACACTGAAGCTTTCTTT.

The chain links TRBV6-6 to TRBJ1-1; no reliable D call. V dropped 2 bases and J dropped 0 bases, with 7 bases sitting between them. CDR3 length: 14 residues. Germline assignment: CDR1 MNHNY and CDR2 SVGAGI (reference sequence). The CDR3 loop reads CASSYITVNTEAFF. As DNA, the CDR3 is TGTGCCAGCAGTTACATCACAGTGAACACTGAAGCTTTCTTT.

The chain recombines TRBV28 with TRBJ2-3, with 9 bases identical to TRBD1. After removal of 7 bases from V and 3 bases from J, the junction contained 5 bases not matched to a gene. Germline CDR1 and CDR2: MDHEN and SYDVKM. The CDR3 is 14 residues long. CDR3 DNA sequence: TGTGCCAGCACCCGGGACAGGGTGACAGATACGCAGTATTTT. As protein: CASTRDRVTDTQYF.

The chain links TRBV27 to TRBJ1-4, with 9 positions matching TRBD1. The CDR3 is 17 residues long. With V trimmed by 6 bases and J by 4 bases, 12 bases remained unmatched. In germline, CDR1 is MNHEY, CDR2 SMNVEV (reference sequence). The CDR3 nucleotides read TGTGCCAGCAGCGCCGGGACAGGGCTCATGGTTAATGAAAAACTGTTTTTT. Its translation: CASSAGTGLMVNEKLFF.

This clone turned up a few times. The genes are TRBV6-1 and TRBJ2-2, with 7 bases lining up with TRBD1. The CDR3 contains 15 residues. CDR1 is MNHNS, CDR2 SASEGT, per germline. V was pared by 5 bases and J by 7 bases, with 10 bases of the junction left unmatched. This CDR3 is CASSLMRDSGGELFF. For the CDR3, the DNA is TGTGCCAGCAGTCTTATGAGGGACAGCGGCGGGGAGCTGTTTTTT.

This chain links TRBV7-8 with TRBJ2-5, with D possibly being TRBD1 (6 bases). There are 16 residues in the CDR3. Germline CDR1 reads SGHVS; CDR2 reads FQNEAQ. V gave up 3 bases and J gave up 5 bases, with 19 bases separating them. The CDR3 loop is CASSFRGHQKWETQYF. In nucleotides, the CDR3 is TGTGCCAGCAGCTTTAGGGGACACCAAAAATGGGAGACCCAGTACTTC.

The chain combines TRBV27 with TRBJ2-7; D might be TRBD1 (6 bases). The CDR3 consists of 15 residues. V lost 6 bases, J lost 2 bases, and 17 bases lay in between. Germline assignment: CDR1 MNHEY and CDR2 SMNVEV (reference sequence). The DNA of the CDR3 is TGTGCCAGCAGAGACTCACAGGGTATTACCTACGAGCAGTACTTC. Translation: CASRDSQGITYEQYF.

This chain links TRBV6-5 with TRBJ1-5; 8 bases align to TRBD1. Germline V lookup: CDR1 MNHEY, CDR2 SVGAGI. This CDR3 is 14 amino acids long. The junction had 6 bases not matched to a gene; V was cut back by 5 bases and J by 6 bases. As DNA, the CDR3 is TGTGCCAGCAGTAAGACAGGGGCAGGTCAGCCCCAGCATTTT. Translated, it gives CASSKTGAGQPQHF.